The clone carrying this T cell receptor (beta chain) has a single count. What it binds is not known. Trimming cost V 2 bases and J 2 bases, with 11 bases left between them. CDR1 SGHRS and CDR2 YFSETQ come from the germline V gene. This CDR3 contains 15 residues. This specimen belongs to a study of blood T cells in healthy people across ages. Points from the study as a whole: Greater diversity and more naive CD4+ cells were seen in long-lived donors than in aged donors. Older age went with lower TCR beta diversity per million T cells, in a roughly linear way.

Per sample, at least 6 micrograms of total RNA were extracted. A sample-barcoded 5' primer and a J-beta primer mix were used in a second PCR of about 6 to 12 cycles. Via MiXCR, TCRdb re-called the 5' RACE reads, giving one row per CDR3 protein. The sample has under 2 million distinct CDR3 sequences, roughly 32% seen once; the top ten hold approximately 10%. The J gene is TRBJ2-1, the V gene TRBV5-1; unclear D gene. Sample: blood. This receptor was taken from a woman aged 25 to 39 in good health. The CDR3 here is CASSFSNDTYNEQFF. CDR3 sequence (DNA): TGCGCCAGCAGCTTCTCTAACGATACCTACAATGAGCAGTTCTTC.